The source of this T cell receptor (beta chain) is a study of blood T cell repertoires in COVID-19. On the study more broadly: Samples taken during acute and convalescent COVID-19 were collected in the United States, Italy and Spain.

Produced via immunoSEQ multiplex PCR; TCRdb's table is partial and in-frame only. Here the sample spans some 250,000 clones, about 85% being singletons. Source material: peripheral blood. This sequence originates from an elderly woman with acute or convalescent COVID-19.

The CDR3 is CSAGDGAKNIQYF. The CDR3, as DNA: TGCAGCGCCGGGGATGGAGCCAAAAACATTCAGTACTTC. This chain connects TRBV29-1 to TRBJ2-4; tentatively, D is TRBD2 (5 bases). V was shortened by 7 bases and J by 0 bases, with 10 bases between the two germline ends. The germline V gene has CDR1 SQVTM and CDR2 ANQGSEA. CDR3 length equals 13 residues.